This TCR beta chain appears in the sequencing data of a study of shared clonotypes between healthy human individuals (dated by TCRdb to 2020 to 2021). For the wider study: Three men and a couple of women, aged 18 to 49 years, made up the cohort. To estimate repertoire size and how much clonotypes are shared between individuals, the study performed deep sequencing of blood TCR repertoires from roughly five healthy adults. Leukapheresis yielded between about 0.94 and 10 billion PBMCs per donor. Different laboratories and diverse techniques were used to prepare libraries and sequence TCR repertoires, to increase sequencing depth and limit assay-specific biases. Findings and caveats that apply to the study as a whole: Because the study included a small number of donors, the genetic and exposure-history diversity represented was limited. Pairwise subsampling led to the expectation that sequencing depth would affect the degree of clonotype sharing among donors. Sampling was limited to blood, and TCR repertoires in tissue likely differ from TCR repertoires in blood.

Healthy HIV-negative adults with no recently reported acute infections or vaccinations were included as donors. All donors were Caucasian adults living in Nashville, Tennessee, USA. For unsorted samples, some 90 million PBMCs were counted and genomic DNA was extracted with the QIAamp DNA Blood Mini kit. Blood was obtained by leukapheresis, after which PBMCs were separated by Ficoll-Histopaque density gradient centrifugation and cryopreserved in liquid nitrogen vapor phase. A remark on this clone: There is no known antigen for this receptor. Base qualities are not recorded, but no much larger clone differs from it by a single base.

Using the deep immunoSEQ assay, TCR CDR3 regions were amplified from genomic DNA by multiplex PCR. For each cell subset, the extracted genomic DNA was distributed evenly across all wells of several immunoSEQ 96-well plates, and each plate served as one replicate. For unsorted PBMC, approximately 290 ng of genomic DNA, equivalent to 25,000 to 35,000 T cell genomes, went into each replicate PCR. Genomic DNA from unsorted PBMC was sequenced over ten immunoSEQ deep assay plates. The purified libraries were quantified using a Qubit 3.0 fluorometer, sized with a Bioanalyzer 2100, and then quantified again using the KAPA Library Quantification kit. A separate single-read 150-cycle Illumina NextSeq 550 flow cell was used to sequence each immunoSEQ 96-well plate. The published analysis was carried out like this. Because the immunoSEQ output included only junctional sequences and no quality scores, the filtering could not be the same as the filtering used for full-length reads. To assign V/J genes and CDR3, sequences were annotated using PyIR, a Python wrapper for IgBLAST v1.9, with IMGT germline references. Reads were removed for weak V/J assignments (E-value above 1e-6), missing CDR3, stop codons, out-of-frame junctions, or ambiguous translated residues. A V3J clonotype was defined by an identical inferred V gene, J gene, and CDR3 amino acid sequence. To compute the percentage overlap between repertoires, the number of shared unique clonotypes was divided by the size of the smaller repertoire. Three approaches were used to assess repertoire richness: RTK rarefaction, the Chao1 estimator, and Recon v2.1 estimates of unobserved clonotypes. Sourced from immuneACCESS, this table was stored by TCRdb with only in-frame sequences that have V and J called. A share of the clones is absent; for the studies checked, an unresolved V gene accounts for under half, and the remainder has no known explanation. The V and J calls and clone size were taken over from that table, and D and trimming were inferred from the DNA. This sample gives some 450,000 clones in total; about 74% of them show up just once. More than 10% of the sample is taken by the ten largest.

CDR1 and CDR2 are drawn from the germline V gene: SGHTA, FQGNSA. V loses 6 bases, J loses 5 bases, and the germline ends lie 9 bases apart. Its CDR3 holds 12 amino acids, cysteine through phenylalanine. Only CDR3 DNA remains: 36 bases, in frame from the first base. Here the chain combines TRBV7-2 and TRBJ2-3; TRBD2 is a weak D gene call, 7 bases matching. Sequencing used PBMCs. The clonotype originates from a woman aged 40 to 50 in good health. Some clones in this sample may be carry-over from other donors' samples. The CDR3 in this case is CASRGGGDTQYF. In nucleotide form, the sequence is TGTGCCAGCAGAGGGGGGGGAGATACGCAGTATTTT.